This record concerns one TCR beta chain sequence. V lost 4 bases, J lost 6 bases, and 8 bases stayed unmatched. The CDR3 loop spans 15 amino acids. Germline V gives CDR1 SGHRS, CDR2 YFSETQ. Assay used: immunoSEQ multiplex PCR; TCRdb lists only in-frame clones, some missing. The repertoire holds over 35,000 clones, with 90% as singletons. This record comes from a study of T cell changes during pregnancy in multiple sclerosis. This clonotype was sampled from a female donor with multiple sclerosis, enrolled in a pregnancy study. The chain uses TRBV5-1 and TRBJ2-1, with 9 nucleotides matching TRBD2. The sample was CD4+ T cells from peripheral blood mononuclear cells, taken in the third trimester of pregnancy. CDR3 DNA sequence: TGCGCCAGCAGCACGACTAGCGGAGACCTCAATGAGCAGTTCTTC. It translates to CASSTTSGDLNEQFF.